This T cell receptor beta chain originates from a study of shared clonotypes between healthy human individuals. Deep-level assay runs were performed. In the study's own analysis: ImmunoSEQ sequences covered only the junction and lacked quality scores; filtering therefore differed. Profiling relied on immunoSEQ multiplex PCR, and the TCRdb table lists in-frame clones only, not all of them. From that table come the V and J calls and clone size; the DNA was used to work out D and trimming. Of some 2.4 million clones listed, roughly 93% are singletons. The CDR3 sequence is 16 residues long. The V and J ends lost 6 bases and 0 bases respectively, with 16 bases between them. Per germline, CDR1 MNHNY and CDR2 SVGAGI (reference sequence).

Sequenced sample: naive CD4+ T cells from PBMCs. Subset: CD45RA+ positively selected. The source is a young man in good health. Some clones in this sample may be carry-over from other donors' samples. The chain carries TRBV6-6 and TRBJ2-3; D is possibly TRBD1 (5 bases). DNA of the CDR3: TGTGCCAGCAGACTACGGTACGACAGAAGCACAGATACGCAGTATTTT. The encoded protein is CASRLRYDRSTDTQYF.